This T cell receptor beta chain comes out of a study of blood T cell repertoires in COVID-19. Overall study context: Acute and convalescent COVID-19 samples came from the United States, Italy and Spain.

This CDR3 is 16 amino acids long. Germline lookup yields CDR1 MNHEY and CDR2 SVGAGI. The trim removed 1 base at V and 2 bases at J, leaving 4 bases unmatched. Profiling relied on immunoSEQ multiplex PCR, and the TCRdb table lists in-frame clones only, not all of them. The sample consists of some 390,000 clones, about 88% of them appearing once. The TCR sequence derives from a woman in her thirties or forties with COVID-19, enrolled during active disease. The sample comprised peripheral blood. J is TRBJ2-3 and V is TRBV6-5; 9 nucleotides align to TRBD2. The DNA of the CDR3 is TGTGCCAGCAGTTACTACAGCGGGGGGAACACAGATACGCAGTATTTT. It is translated as CASSYYSGGNTDTQYF.